A selection of T cell receptor beta chains follows, all from one sample in a study of blood T cell repertoires in COVID-19. Sequencing was performed with immunoSEQ multiplex PCR; in TCRdb, only in-frame clones are kept and a portion is missing. The sample comprises 200,000 to 250,000 clones, about 89% of which are singletons, and 5.5% to 8% rests with the top ten. The sequencing input was peripheral blood. The receptor set was obtained from a man between 60 and 75 years old who had recovered from COVID-19. Each CDR3 is given with its conserved first and last residue. A D gene is named only where the DNA matches it firmly. Clone size is not always given. Where it is, it says once, few, many or a class for expanded clones.

D: TRBD1; V: TRBV5-5; size: once; J: TRBJ2-7; CDR3: CASSFPGQTYEQYF; DNA: TGTGCCAGCAGCTTTCCGGGACAGACCTACGAGCAGTACTTC
D: TRBD1; V: TRBV7-8; size: NA; J: TRBJ1-2; CDR3: CASSFIQGVRGYTF; DNA: TGTGCCAGCAGCTTTATACAGGGGGTGAGGGGCTACACCTTC
D: NA; V: TRBV5-4; size: NA; J: TRBJ2-2; CDR3: CAPSKSGNTGELFF; DNA: TGTGCCCCGTCCAAGAGCGGGAACACCGGGGAGCTGTTTTTT
D: TRBD1; V: TRBV28; size: NA; J: TRBJ1-2; CDR3: CASSYYPGQGTGGYTF; DNA: TGTGCCAGCAGTTACTATCCGGGACAGGGGACGGGCGGCTACACCTTC
D: TRBD1; V: TRBV9; size: few; J: TRBJ2-7; CDR3: CASSPGQGYEQYF; DNA: TGTGCCAGCAGTCCGGGACAGGGCTACGAGCAGTACTTC
D: NA; V: TRBV6-5; size: few; J: TRBJ1-2; CDR3: CASSYSGRDNYGYTF; DNA: TGTGCCAGCAGTTACTCGGGCAGGGATAACTATGGCTACACCTTC
D: TRBD1; V: TRBV7-2; size: NA; J: TRBJ1-1; CDR3: CASSWTGGNTEAFF; DNA: TGTGCCAGCAGCTGGACAGGGGGGAACACTGAAGCTTTCTTT
D: NA; V: TRBV20-1; size: NA; J: TRBJ2-7; CDR3: CSASRQPTSSYEQYF; DNA: TGCAGTGCTAGTAGACAGCCAACCTCCTCCTACGAGCAGTACTTC
D: TRBD1; V: TRBV18; size: NA; J: TRBJ1-2; CDR3: CASSQDRVEGYTF; DNA: TGTGCCAGCTCACAGGACAGGGTGGAAGGCTACACCTTC
D: TRBD1; V: TRBV18; size: NA; J: TRBJ1-1; CDR3: CASSPLQGVGSVNTEAFF; DNA: TGTGCCAGCTCACCTTTACAGGGGGTTGGATCAGTGAACACTGAAGCTTTCTTT
D: NA; V: TRBV14; size: NA; J: TRBJ2-3; CDR3: CASSPLWPGEQYF; DNA: TGTGCCAGCAGCCCCCTATGGCCAGGGGAGCAGTATTTT
D: TRBD2; V: TRBV7-3; size: NA; J: TRBJ2-3; CDR3: CASSLAGGTDTQYF; DNA: TGTGCCAGCAGCTTAGCGGGGGGGACAGATACGCAGTATTTT
D: TRBD1; V: TRBV5-4; size: NA; J: TRBJ1-3; CDR3: CASSLAGTDRNTIYF; DNA: TGTGCCAGCAGCTTGGCCGGGACAGACAGAAACACCATATATTTT
D: TRBD2; V: TRBV7-2; size: NA; J: TRBJ2-1; CDR3: CASKRGSSYNEQFF; DNA: TGTGCCAGCAAGCGCGGGAGCTCCTACAATGAGCAGTTCTTC
D: NA; V: TRBV23-1; size: NA; J: TRBJ2-2; CDR3: CASSPRHSRTGELFF; DNA: TGCGCCAGCAGTCCTAGGCACTCTCGCACCGGGGAGCTGTTTTTT
D: NA; V: TRBV11-2; size: NA; J: TRBJ1-1; CDR3: CASTDNRDTEAFF; DNA: TGTGCCAGCACCGACAACAGGGACACTGAAGCTTTCTTT
D: TRBD1; V: TRBV10-3; size: NA; J: TRBJ2-7; CDR3: CASRAGTGGYEQYF; DNA: TGTGCCAGTAGAGCCGGGACAGGGGGCTACGAGCAGTACTTC
D: TRBD2; V: TRBV27; size: NA; J: TRBJ2-3; CDR3: CASSFSGSTDTQYF; DNA: TGTGCCAGCAGTTTTAGCGGGAGCACAGATACGCAGTATTTT
D: TRBD1; V: TRBV5-6; size: NA; J: TRBJ1-4; CDR3: CASSRDRGYEKLFF; DNA: TGTGCCAGCAGCCGGGACAGGGGTTACGAAAAACTGTTTTTT
D: TRBD1; V: TRBV28; size: NA; J: TRBJ1-1; CDR3: CASKTGANTEAFF; DNA: TGTGCCAGTAAAACAGGGGCGAACACTGAAGCTTTCTTT
D: TRBD1; V: TRBV6-5; size: NA; J: TRBJ1-1; CDR3: CASSFGQGRTEAFF; DNA: TGTGCCAGCAGTTTCGGACAGGGACGCACTGAAGCTTTCTTT
D: TRBD2; V: TRBV3-1/TRBV3-2; size: NA; J: TRBJ2-1; CDR3: CASSQEGTSGSSGSYNEQFF; DNA: TGTGCCAGCAGCCAAGAGGGAACTAGCGGGAGTTCGGGCTCCTACAATGAGCAGTTCTTC
D: NA; V: TRBV5-1; size: few; J: TRBJ1-1; CDR3: CASSSQQGRTEAFF; DNA: TGCGCCAGCAGCTCGCAACAGGGACGGACTGAAGCTTTCTTT
D: TRBD1; V: TRBV6-5; size: NA; J: TRBJ2-2; CDR3: CASRRQGSGTGELFF; DNA: TGTGCCAGCAGGCGACAGGGGTCCGGCACCGGGGAGCTGTTTTTT
D: NA; V: TRBV27; size: NA; J: TRBJ2-7; CDR3: CASKVGGQHSYEQYF; DNA: TGTGCCAGCAAAGTCGGGGGACAGCATTCCTACGAGCAGTACTTC
D: TRBD2; V: TRBV19; size: NA; J: TRBJ2-1; CDR3: CASSIGLAGGRNEQFF; DNA: TGTGCCAGTAGTATCGGACTAGCGGGGGGGAGGAATGAGCAGTTCTTC
D: TRBD1; V: TRBV15; size: NA; J: TRBJ1-5; CDR3: CATSRDGTGGNQPQHF; DNA: TGTGCCACCAGCAGAGATGGAACAGGGGGTAATCAGCCCCAGCATTTT
D: TRBD1; V: TRBV5-1; size: NA; J: TRBJ1-1; CDR3: CASSLDRVGTEAFF; DNA: TGCGCCAGCAGCCTCGACAGGGTGGGCACTGAAGCTTTCTTT
D: TRBD1; V: TRBV7-2; size: once; J: TRBJ1-2; CDR3: CASSLIQGAQGYTF; DNA: TGTGCCAGCAGCTTGATACAGGGGGCGCAAGGCTACACCTTC
D: NA; V: TRBV16; size: once; J: TRBJ2-3; CDR3: CASSPRGTDTQYF; DNA: TGTGCCAGCAGCCCTCGGGGCACAGATACGCAGTATTTT
D: NA; V: TRBV7-9; size: NA; J: TRBJ2-1; CDR3: CASSLRVGDEQFF; DNA: TGTGCCAGCAGCTTACGAGTAGGGGATGAGCAGTTCTTC
D: TRBD2; V: TRBV11-2; size: once; J: TRBJ2-1; CDR3: CASSSVPTTFGSGSNEQFF; DNA: TGTGCCAGCAGCTCCGTGCCGACGACGTTTGGTAGCGGGAGCAATGAGCAGTTCTTC
D: NA; V: TRBV30; size: once; J: TRBJ1-1; CDR3: CACEDSYMNTEAFF; DNA: TGTGCCTGTGAGGATTCTTACATGAACACTGAAGCTTTCTTT
D: NA; V: TRBV28; size: NA; J: TRBJ1-5; CDR3: CASSLSQGLRQPQHF; DNA: TGTGCCAGCAGTTTATCCCAGGGGCTTCGTCAGCCCCAGCATTTT
D: NA; V: TRBV19; size: NA; J: TRBJ2-1; CDR3: CASSINPVDNEQFF; DNA: TGTGCCAGTAGTATCAACCCGGTCGACAATGAGCAGTTCTTC
D: TRBD1; V: TRBV19; size: NA; J: TRBJ2-7; CDR3: CASSIDPPGQGRYEQYF; DNA: TGTGCCAGTAGTATAGATCCCCCGGGACAGGGGCGCTACGAGCAGTACTTC
D: NA; V: TRBV5-1; size: NA; J: TRBJ2-1; CDR3: CASSLGPGGNEQFF; DNA: TGCGCCAGCAGCTTGGGGCCCGGGGGTAATGAGCAGTTCTTC
D: NA; V: TRBV6-5; size: few; J: TRBJ1-3; CDR3: CASSFISGNTIYF; DNA: TGTGCCAGCAGTTTCATTTCTGGAAACACCATATATTTT
D: TRBD2; V: TRBV27; size: few; J: TRBJ2-1; CDR3: CASSPSPTSGRRDNEQFF; DNA: TGTGCCAGCAGTCCCTCCCCGACTAGCGGGAGACGGGACAATGAGCAGTTCTTC
D: TRBD2; V: TRBV7-6; size: NA; J: TRBJ2-7; CDR3: CASSLEPGTSGSNEQYF; DNA: TGTGCCAGCAGCTTAGAACCCGGGACTAGCGGGAGCAACGAGCAGTACTTC
D: TRBD1; V: TRBV5-1; size: NA; J: TRBJ1-3; CDR3: CASSLSTGVNTIYF; DNA: TGCGCCAGCAGCTTAAGTACAGGGGTGAACACCATATATTTT
D: TRBD2; V: TRBV7-3; size: NA; J: TRBJ2-1; CDR3: CASSAASGGGEQFF; DNA: TGTGCCAGCAGCGCGGCCTCGGGCGGGGGGGAGCAGTTCTTC
D: TRBD2; V: TRBV28; size: NA; J: TRBJ2-5; CDR3: CASSSTAGGETQYF; DNA: TGTGCCAGCAGTTCAACAGCGGGAGGAGAGACCCAGTACTTC